This T cell receptor (beta chain) was captured in a study of blood T cell repertoires in COVID-19. Across the study: In each case, the material was cDNA or gDNA derived from T cells, B-cell-depleted T cells, or PBMCs.

As handled by the study authors: Using reference gene primer amplification, nucleated cell counts were estimated. Some clones are missing from TCRdb's copy, which holds only in-frame ones; the method was immunoSEQ multiplex PCR. Clonal size and the V and J genes are those of that table, whereas D and trimming came from the DNA. The sample has approximately 110,000 clones; roughly nine tenths are singletons. The CDR3 totals 17 residues. Unmatched junction bases numbered 5, after V lost 0 bases and J lost 0 bases. Germline V CDR1 and CDR2: MNHEY, SVGEGT. The chain links TRBV6-2 or TRBV6-3 to TRBJ1-5, with 7 bases identical to TRBD1. This receptor was taken from a woman of 80 years or more with acute or convalescent COVID-19. The sequenced sample was peripheral blood. The CDR3 bases are TGTGCCAGCAGTTACTCTGCAGGGGGTTATAGCAATCAGCCCCAGCATTTT. Protein: CASSYSAGGYSNQPQHF.